Below, 20 T cell receptor beta chains from the same sample are listed, as sequenced in a study of T cells in Graves' hyperthyroidism and ophthalmopathy. There were TCR beta CDR3 regions amplified from RNA transcripts. HTBI primers were employed in a first-round RT-PCR of the TCR CDR3. One entry per CDR3 protein results from TCRdb running MiXCR on the multiplex PCR reads. The data hold more than 40,000 distinct CDR3 sequences, with 45% to 50% observed a single time. Sequenced: peripheral blood or thyroid tissue (not recorded which). The source of these receptors is a woman aged 50 to 65 with Graves' hyperthyroidism.

The genes are TRBV7-2 and TRBJ2-7; D unclear. The CDR3 sequence is 12 residues long. Germline values: CDR1 SGHTA, CDR2 FQGNSA. V gave up 5 bases and J gave up 3 bases, with 8 bases separating them. The CDR3 region has the DNA TGTGCCAGCAGCCCAACTCTCTACGAGCAGTACTTC. Amino acids: CASSPTLYEQYF.

The chain is built from TRBV20-1 and TRBJ2-5; 11 positions match TRBD2. The V segment lost 4 bases and the J segment 2 bases; nucleotides outside the gene matches: 9. The CDR3 length is 16 residues. Germline-derived CDR1 and CDR2 are DFQATT and SNEGSKA (reference sequence). The CDR3 DNA is TGCAGTGCTATTGCCGGGACTAGCGGATCACAAGAGACCCAGTACTTC. Protein product: CSAIAGTSGSQETQYF.

The J gene is TRBJ2-1, the V gene TRBV7-9, with TRBD2 identical over 10 bases. J lost 8 bases, V lost 3 bases, and 7 bases had no gene match. Germline V lookup: CDR1 SEHNR, CDR2 FQNEAQ (reference sequence). The CDR3 runs to 15 residues. The CDR3 is CASSLVVAGGHEQFF. The CDR3 DNA is TGTGCCAGCAGCTTGGTGGTAGCGGGAGGTCATGAGCAGTTCTTC.

This clonotype was recorded many times. This chain links TRBV20-1 with TRBJ2-7; D is ambiguous. CDR3 length: 13 amino acids. CDR1 DFQATT and CDR2 SNEGSKA come from the germline V gene (reference sequence). Trimming shortened V by 3 bases and J by 0 bases, and 9 bases separated the two germline ends. DNA of the CDR3: TGCAGTGCTAGGATCATAGACTCCTACGAGCAGTACTTC. Translating gives CSARIIDSYEQYF.

The DNA of the CDR3 is TGCGCCAGCAGCTTGCCAGGCAAGGTTTCACCCCTCCACTTT. It yields the protein CASSLPGKVSPLHF. The V call is TRBV5-1, the J call TRBJ1-6, with no clear D. This CDR3 region has 14 residues. The germline CDR1 and CDR2 sequences are SGHRS and YFSETQ. Trimming removed 1 base at V and 9 bases at J, with 11 bases between.

In its sample, this clonotype was seen a few times. CDR3 bases: TGCAGTGCTAGAGCCGGGGGACGCGCTGAAGCTTTCTTT. Translated: CSARAGGRAEAFF. The chain recombines TRBV20-1 with TRBJ1-1, with D possibly being TRBD1 (5 bases). V gave up 1 base and J gave up 6 bases, with 12 bases separating them. This CDR3 has 13 residues. Germline V gives CDR1 DFQATT, CDR2 SNEGSKA (reference sequence).

This clonotype was seen a handful of times. The rearrangement joins TRBV4-1 to TRBJ2-7; 10 bases are a match to TRBD2. This CDR3 has 14 amino acids. Germline CDR1 is MGHRA and CDR2 is YSYEKL. Losses at the gene ends were 1 base for V and 7 bases for J; bases not matched to a gene: 4. Written as DNA, the CDR3 is TGCGCCAGCAGCCAAGCCCTAGCGGGAGAAGAGCAGTACTTC. Translating gives CASSQALAGEEQYF.

A note on this clonotype: The junction differs from germline at one of its ends, possibly a read error. V and J are TRBV28 and TRBJ1-2, with a tentative D call TRBD1 (6 bases). The CDR3 covers 12 residues. Per germline, CDR1 MDHEN and CDR2 SYDVKM. The CDR3 reads CASRLEGDGHTF. CDR3 sequence (DNA): TGTGCCAGCAGACTAGAGGGGGATGGCCACACCTTC.

This clonotype was detected many times. The V and J genes are TRBV4-3 and TRBJ2-7, with 9 bases matching TRBD2. V shed 0 bases, J shed 7 bases, and the junction held 13 bases outside the gene matches. From germline, CDR1 is LGHNA and CDR2 YSLEER. The CDR3 runs 17 residues. The CDR3 nucleotides are TGCGCCAGCAGCCAAGATGCCCGGGCTAGCGGGATCGGTGAGCAGTACTTC. Translating gives CASSQDARASGIGEQYF.

The chain employs TRBV19 and TRBJ1-4, with D uncertain. V lost 8 bases, J lost 3 bases, and 10 bases lay in between. CDR1 and CDR2 from the germline V gene are LNHDA and SQIVND (reference sequence). CDR3 length: 13 residues. CDR3 coding DNA: TGTGCCAGTGAAGTTAACCCTAATGAAAAACTGTTTTTT. It specifies CASEVNPNEKLFF.

This clonotype was observed many times. This sequence joins TRBV19 and TRBJ1-6, with D possibly TRBD1 on 5 matching bases. The V gene lost 3 bases and the J gene lost 7 bases, with 10 bases spanning the gap. The CDR3 has 14 amino acids. The germline V gene encodes CDR1 LNHDA and CDR2 SQIVND (reference sequence). Here the CDR3 reads CASSIGWDNSPLHF. The DNA for the CDR3 is TGTGCCAGTAGTATTGGATGGGACAATTCACCCCTCCACTTT.

V and J are TRBV20-1 and TRBJ1-1; 11 bases align to TRBD1. Germline loops: CDR1 DFQATT, CDR2 SNEGSKA (reference sequence). The CDR3 has 15 residues. V lost 6 bases to trimming and J lost 3 bases; unmatched junction nucleotides: 9. DNA for the CDR3: TGCAGTGCCGCCGGGACAGGGGGATCGTACACTGAAGCTTTCTTT. This gives the protein CSAAGTGGSYTEAFF.

Ten or more counts support this clonotype. V is TRBV5-1 and J is TRBJ1-1, with 10 bases fitting TRBD1. The germline gives CDR1 SGHRS, CDR2 YFSETQ. This CDR3 is 15 amino acids long. The junction had 10 bases not matched to a gene; V was cut back by 6 bases and J by 5 bases. In nucleotides, the CDR3 is TGCGCCAGCATGAAGCCCGGGACAGGGGTGACTGAAGCTTTCTTT. It codes for CASMKPGTGVTEAFF.

The chain couples TRBV12-3 or TRBV12-4 to TRBJ1-4; TRBD1 matches 8 bases. V trimming: 6 bases; J trimming: 6 bases; junction bases outside the gene matches: 3. The CDR3 is 13 amino acids. In nucleotides, the CDR3 is TGTGCCAGCAGACGGACAGGGTATGAAAAACTGTTTTTT. Translation gives CASRRTGYEKLFF.

This chain uses TRBV2 with TRBJ2-7, with TRBD2 matching 13 bases. The CDR3 runs 14 residues. Unmatched junction bases numbered 5, after V lost 6 bases and J lost 6 bases. From germline, CDR1 is SNHLY and CDR2 FYNNEI. This chain's CDR3 is CASRRLAGGGEQYF. The CDR3 coding sequence is TGTGCCAGCAGGAGACTAGCGGGAGGTGGCGAGCAGTACTTC.

J is TRBJ2-3 and V is TRBV6-2 or TRBV6-3; the D gene is possibly TRBD2 (6 bases). This CDR3 is 15 amino acids long. The V gene lost 4 bases and the J gene lost 0 bases, with 11 bases spanning the gap. Per germline, CDR1 MNHEY and CDR2 SVGEGT. CDR3 amino acids: CASSWLAASTDTQYF. The CDR3 DNA is TGTGCCAGCAGTTGGTTAGCGGCTAGCACAGATACGCAGTATTTT.

The chain is built from TRBV28 and TRBJ2-2; 11 bases are a match to TRBD2. The CDR3 is made up of 16 amino acids. Per the germline V gene, CDR1 is MDHEN and CDR2 is SYDVKM. V shed 5 bases, J shed 7 bases, and the junction held 9 bases outside the gene matches. The CDR3 is CASSPRLAGKNGELFF. CDR3 in DNA: TGTGCCAGCAGTCCCAGACTAGCGGGAAAGAACGGGGAGCTGTTTTTT.

The gene calls are TRBV29-1 and TRBJ1-2; 9 bases align to TRBD1. With V trimmed by 8 bases and J by 7 bases, 8 bases remained unmatched. The germline V gene encodes CDR1 SQVTM and CDR2 ANQGSEA. The CDR3 length is 12 residues. The CDR3 protein is CSSANRGPGYTF. The DNA for the CDR3 is TGCAGCAGTGCGAACAGGGGGCCTGGCTACACCTTC.

J is TRBJ1-2 and V is TRBV7-2, with D possibly being TRBD1 (5 bases). The CDR3 extends over 13 amino acids. Germline loops: CDR1 SGHTA, CDR2 FQGNSA. V lost 4 bases to trimming and J lost 11 bases, with 17 bases between them. CDR3 amino acids: CASSSGRLAAYTF. In nucleotides, the CDR3 is TGTGCCAGCAGCTCGGGACGTTTAGCAGCATACACCTTC.

This clonotype occurred many times. V and J are TRBV29-1 and TRBJ2-7; 10 nucleotides match TRBD2. V dropped 6 bases and J dropped 7; count of bases not matched to a gene: 9. The length of the CDR3 is 13 residues. CDR1 is SQVTM and CDR2 is ANQGSEA in the germline V gene. CDR3 sequence (DNA): TGCAGCGTGGGGGCTAGCGGGAGCGGGGAGCAGTACTTC. This gives the protein CSVGASGSGEQYF.